These T cell receptor beta chains were read from a single sample in a study of beta chain features in type 1 diabetes. Repertoires were generated with immunoSEQ multiplex PCR, while TCRdb's copy carries only in-frame clones and drops some. The sample lists nearly 350,000 clones; roughly 8% were seen once. The source material was central memory CD4+ T cells from blood. The receptors were gathered from a woman in her late teens or twenties in good health. Both conserved end residues are part of each CDR3.

13 TRBJ1-4 TRBV7-2 CASSSQGVGKLFF
17 TRBJ2-1 TRBV19 CASSIRTSGSSYNEQFF
15 TRBJ2-1 TRBV19 CASSTPGRTYNEQFF
15 TRBJ2-1 TRBV7-2 CASSLGPVTYNEQFF
14 TRBJ2-5 TRBV7-9 CASSDTREGETQYF
14 TRBJ1-2 TRBV5-6 CASSVGQKVHGYTF
15 TRBJ1-2 TRBV5-4 CPQTGRIRANYGYTF
13 TRBJ2-1 TRBV6-1 CASVEQLHNEQFF
17 TRBJ2-7 TRBV4-3 CASSRHTLAGGFYEQYF
14 TRBJ2-6 TRBV28 CASSLHSGANVLTF
14 TRBJ2-5 TRBV7-9 CASSFQSRGETQYF
16 TRBJ1-3 TRBV7-3 CASSLKGGYTGNTIYF
14 - TRBV4-2 CASSGSLAVYEQYF
14 TRBJ2-4 TRBV7-2 CASRGLAGGDIQYF
15 TRBJ2-7 TRBV4-3 CASSQDHRHLYEQYF
18 TRBJ2-6 TRBV6-1 CASSDGGGRLSGANVLTF
16 TRBJ2-1 TRBV7-3 CASSLGTSGRVNEQFF
13 TRBJ2-2 TRBV27 CASSPWGTGELFF
12 TRBJ2-4 TRBV10-3 CAISPGRDIQYF
13 TRBJ1-5 TRBV7-9 CASSWAVDQPQHF
16 TRBJ2-1 TRBV5-4 CASSLGGRGTYNEQFF
13 TRBJ2-7 TRBV4-2 CASSQDSYYEQYF
14 TRBJ2-1 TRBV5-4 CASSLAGGLNEQFF
11 TRBJ2-2 TRBV5-4 CASSFDGELFF
14 TRBJ2-2 TRBV28 CASGLILSTGELFF
14 TRBJ2-5 TRBV10-3 CAISPGQGPTEQYF
13 TRBJ1-2 TRBV7-2 CASRQGQVYGYTF
13 TRBJ2-7 TRBV6-5 CASSYNYRGEQYF
15 TRBJ1-1 TRBV9 CASSVAPSGLTEAFF
16 TRBJ2-2 TRBV11-3 CASSLGGTANTGELFF
15 TRBJ2-7 TRBV7-9 CASSPSAGGFYEQYF
13 TRBJ2-1 TRBV7-8 CASSLARRNEQFF
14 TRBJ1-6 TRBV9 CASSVTLGDSPLHF
11 TRBJ2-1 TRBV6-5 CATWTGDEQFF
15 TRBJ2-1 TRBV5-1 CASSLGGDSYNEQFF